The table lists the clone carrying this TCR beta chain with many counts. No antigen is known for it. The sample is drawn from a study of early T cells in non-severe SARS-CoV-2 infection. For the study at large: Chains were not paired, and sequencing was done on bulk RNA from unsorted whole blood. Broader study findings: VDJdb-based annotation leaned toward anti-spike CD8 responses and missed private and CD4 specificities.

Germline V gene data show CDR1 as SGHTA and CDR2 as FQGNSA. CDR3 length: 15 residues. The J segment lost 2 bases and the V segment lost 5 bases, leaving 9 bases of the junction unmatched. A single record per CDR3 protein comes from TCRdb applying MiXCR to the 5' RACE reads. The sample contains tens of thousands of distinct CDR3 sequences, approximately 9% of which appear only once. The sequence came from an adult who was a healthcare worker with PCR-confirmed SARS-CoV-2 infection or an uninfected control (not recorded which). This sequence joins TRBV7-2 and TRBJ2-7, with 7 bases identical to TRBD1. This specimen was whole blood, taken at baseline. The CDR3 region is CASSHRGQTTYEQYF. The CDR3 coding sequence is TGTGCCAGCAGCCATCGGGGACAGACTACCTACGAGCAGTACTTC.